This T cell receptor (beta chain) is drawn from a study of T cell responses to AZD1222 COVID-19 vaccine. Using immunoSEQ multiplex PCR, the repertoire was profiled, and TCRdb retains in-frame clones only, with some absent. The listing contains over 130,000 clones. As concerns this clone: The antigen is not known.

Overall study results and limits: In the spike-specific TCR repertoire, nearly half reportedly target unmutated variant regions. Spike was spanned by vaccine-associated CD4 TCRs, with dominance at 160-218 and 743-854. The sample set comprised mostly white British donors with more females, and clonal diversity was possibly underestimated. Only 6 or 7 AZD1222 recipients tested seropositive at baseline.

Sequenced: peripheral blood. This TCR derives from an adult in good health.

The CDR3 loop reads CASTEPRAGHWNTGELFF. The DNA for the CDR3 is TGCGCCAGCACCGAACCTCGGGCGGGACATTGGAACACCGGGGAGCTGTTTTTT. The chain recombines TRBV23-1 with TRBJ2-2, with D possibly called TRBD1 or TRBD2 (6 bases each). TRBV23-1 is placed among ORFs of uncertain function. V gave up 7 bases and J gave up 1 base, with 22 bases separating them. The CDR3 spans 18 residues.